The T cell receptor (beta chain) described here comes from a study of T cell changes during pregnancy in multiple sclerosis. This clone has only one observation. Only in-frame clones appear in the TCRdb table, and some are missing; sequencing was by immunoSEQ multiplex PCR. The table has about 20,000 clones, 88% seen once. The sequence was collected from a female donor in good health, enrolled as a control in a pregnancy study. The sample consisted of CD8+ T cells from peripheral blood mononuclear cells, taken in the third trimester of pregnancy.

The CDR3 nucleotides are TGTGCCAGCAGCTTGGGACAGGGATCCTACAATGAGCAGTTCTTC. It is translated as CASSLGQGSYNEQFF. The gene calls are TRBV5-4 and TRBJ2-1; 7 bases are shared with TRBD1. Germline CDR1 reads SGHNT; CDR2 reads YYREEE (reference sequence). The CDR3 loop spans 15 amino acids. V shed 0 bases, J shed 1 base, and the junction held 1 base outside the gene matches.